Listed below are T cell receptor beta chains from one sample, sequenced in a study of spatial heterogeneity in lung cancer. Each CDR3 protein gets one entry after TCRdb re-called the 5' RACE reads with MiXCR. The sample comprises some 44,000 distinct CDR3 sequences, roughly an eighth of which are singletons, and 56% rests with the top ten. Here the sequenced sample was PBMCs, taken at surgery. These receptors all stem from a male donor with early-stage non-small cell lung cancer. Each CDR3 is given with its conserved first and last residue. D genes are given only for firm matches. A clone size is listed for some rows: how often the clone was seen (once, few, many), or a class if it is expanded.

D gene: .
clone size: medium-sized
J gene: TRBJ1-5
V gene: TRBV29-1
CDR3 DNA: TGCAGCGTTGGGGCAGGGACCCACCAGCCCCAGCATTTT
CDR3 protein: CSVGAGTHQPQHF

D gene: .
clone size: few
J gene: TRBJ2-2
V gene: TRBV2
CDR3 DNA: TGTGCCAGCAGTGAACTACAGTACGGGGAGCTGTTTTTT
CDR3 protein: CASSELQYGELFF

D gene: .
clone size: .
J gene: TRBJ2-2
V gene: TRBV6-6
CDR3 DNA: TGTGCCAGCAGTTACGTGGACACCGGGGAGCTGTTTTTT
CDR3 protein: CASSYVDTGELFF

D gene: .
clone size: .
J gene: TRBJ2-2
V gene: TRBV5-1
CDR3 DNA: TGCGCCAGCAGCACCGCCGGGGGACTCGAGGGCGGGGAGCTGTTTTTT
CDR3 protein: CASSTAGGLEGGELFF

D gene: .
clone size: .
J gene: TRBJ1-4
V gene: TRBV4-1
CDR3 DNA: TGCGCCAGCAGCCAATACAGGGTACGGGAAAAACTGTTTTTT
CDR3 protein: CASSQYRVREKLFF

D gene: .
clone size: many
J gene: TRBJ2-7
V gene: TRBV2
CDR3 DNA: TGTGCCAGCAAGCGCAGTTCCCTGATCTACGAGCAGTACTTC
CDR3 protein: CASKRSSLIYEQYF

D gene: .
clone size: few
J gene: TRBJ1-1
V gene: TRBV3-1
CDR3 DNA: TGTGCCAGCAGCTTCGGGATATCGGGCTACACTGAAGCTTTCTTT
CDR3 protein: CASSFGISGYTEAFF

D gene: TRBD1
clone size: .
J gene: TRBJ1-2
V gene: TRBV7-9
CDR3 DNA: TGTGCCAGCAGCCCCGAGACAGGGGGCGCGAAAGGCTACACCTTC
CDR3 protein: CASSPETGGAKGYTF

D gene: .
clone size: .
J gene: TRBJ1-6
V gene: TRBV7-9
CDR3 DNA: TGTGCCAGCAGTTATATGGGTAATTCACCCCTCCACTTT
CDR3 protein: CASSYMGNSPLHF

D gene: .
clone size: .
J gene: TRBJ2-5
V gene: TRBV20-1
CDR3 DNA: TGCAGTGCTAGTACTAGCTTAGAACTTGAGACCCAGTACTTC
CDR3 protein: CSASTSLELETQYF

D gene: TRBD1
clone size: many
J gene: TRBJ1-2
V gene: TRBV2
CDR3 DNA: TGTGCCAGCAATAATGGACAGGAGGGGAATGTGTACACCTTC
CDR3 protein: CASNNGQEGNVYTF

D gene: .
clone size: .
J gene: TRBJ2-5
V gene: TRBV10-1
CDR3 DNA: TGCGCCAGCAGTGAGTCCGGGGTGGGAGAGACCCAGTACTTC
CDR3 protein: CASSESGVGETQYF

D gene: .
clone size: .
J gene: TRBJ2-7
V gene: TRBV20-1
CDR3 DNA: TGCAGTGCTAGAGATCGGTACAGAAATTCCGACGAGCAGTACTTC
CDR3 protein: CSARDRYRNSDEQYF

D gene: TRBD1
clone size: many
J gene: TRBJ1-1
V gene: TRBV29-1
CDR3 DNA: TGCAGCGTTGAATTGGGGACAGGGCGGACTGAAGCTTTCTTT
CDR3 protein: CSVELGTGRTEAFF

D gene: .
clone size: few
J gene: TRBJ1-1
V gene: TRBV5-1
CDR3 DNA: TGCGCCAGCAGCTTGACGGGGAGGGATACTGAAGCTTTCTTT
CDR3 protein: CASSLTGRDTEAFF

D gene: .
clone size: .
J gene: TRBJ2-1
V gene: TRBV5-4
CDR3 DNA: TGTGCCAGCAGGGCCAGGGACGTGAACTACAATGAGCAGTTCTTC
CDR3 protein: CASRARDVNYNEQFF

D gene: .
clone size: few
J gene: TRBJ2-3
V gene: TRBV4-3
CDR3 DNA: TGCGCCAGCAGCCAAGACGGGACCCAACCCACAGATACGCAGTATTTT
CDR3 protein: CASSQDGTQPTDTQYF

D gene: .
clone size: .
J gene: TRBJ2-1
V gene: TRBV27
CDR3 DNA: TGTGCCAGCAGCCCAGCTCCCTCAGGGAACAATGAGCAGTTCTTC
CDR3 protein: CASSPAPSGNNEQFF

D gene: .
clone size: once
J gene: TRBJ2-2
V gene: TRBV12-3/TRBV12-4
CDR3 DNA: TGTGCCAGTTGTAGGAACACCGGGGAGCTGTTTTTT
CDR3 protein: CASCRNTGELFF

D gene: .
clone size: .
J gene: TRBJ1-1
V gene: TRBV4-1
CDR3 DNA: TGCGCCAGCAGTTTTTCGGGACAACTTGACACTGAAGCTTTCTTT
CDR3 protein: CASSFSGQLDTEAFF

D gene: .
clone size: .
J gene: TRBJ2-3
V gene: TRBV3-1
CDR3 DNA: TGTGCCAGCAGCCAATTTATCACAGATACGCAGTATTTT
CDR3 protein: CASSQFITDTQYF

D gene: TRBD2
clone size: many
J gene: TRBJ2-7
V gene: TRBV6-2/TRBV6-3
CDR3 DNA: TGTGCCAGCAGTTCCCGGCTTCTAGCGGTAGGCTACGAGCAGTACTTC
CDR3 protein: CASSSRLLAVGYEQYF

D gene: TRBD2
clone size: few
J gene: TRBJ2-7
V gene: TRBV5-4
CDR3 DNA: TGTGCCAGCAGCCCGGGTCCGAGCGGGAGCTCCTACGAGCAGTACTTC
CDR3 protein: CASSPGPSGSSYEQYF

D gene: .
clone size: .
J gene: TRBJ1-2
V gene: TRBV18
CDR3 DNA: TGTGCCAGCTCACCAGGTATAGGGGACTATGGCTACACCTTC
CDR3 protein: CASSPGIGDYGYTF

D gene: .
clone size: many
J gene: TRBJ1-2
V gene: TRBV12-3/TRBV12-4
CDR3 DNA: TGTGCCAGCACCCCGGACAGAGAATACTATGGCTACACCTTC
CDR3 protein: CASTPDREYYGYTF

D gene: .
clone size: .
J gene: TRBJ2-3
V gene: TRBV20-1
CDR3 DNA: TGCAGTGCTAGAAACAGGCAGGGCCACACAGATACGCAGTATTTT
CDR3 protein: CSARNRQGHTDTQYF

D gene: .
clone size: many
J gene: TRBJ2-5
V gene: TRBV2
CDR3 DNA: TGTGCCAGCAGCGCGCAGGAGACCCAGTACTTC
CDR3 protein: CASSAQETQYF